This TCR beta chain was recorded in a study of blood T cell repertoires in COVID-19. As for the study in general: Sites in the United States, Italy and Spain provided acute and convalescent COVID-19 samples.

Libraries were prepared by immunoSEQ multiplex PCR; TCRdb keeps only in-frame clonotypes and omits some of them. The sample holds about 120,000 clones, roughly 80% seen once. V was pared by 4 bases and J by 3 bases, with 14 bases between. The CDR3 totals 15 residues. The germline V gene has CDR1 KGHDR and CDR2 SFDVKD. This clonotype was obtained from a man aged 50 to 59 with acute or convalescent COVID-19. The chain recombines TRBV24-1 with TRBJ2-5, with a tentative D call TRBD2 (6 bases). Material: peripheral blood. The CDR3 spells CATSDLGGSEETQYF. CDR3 in DNA: TGTGCCACCAGTGACCTCGGGGGAAGTGAAGAGACCCAGTACTTC.